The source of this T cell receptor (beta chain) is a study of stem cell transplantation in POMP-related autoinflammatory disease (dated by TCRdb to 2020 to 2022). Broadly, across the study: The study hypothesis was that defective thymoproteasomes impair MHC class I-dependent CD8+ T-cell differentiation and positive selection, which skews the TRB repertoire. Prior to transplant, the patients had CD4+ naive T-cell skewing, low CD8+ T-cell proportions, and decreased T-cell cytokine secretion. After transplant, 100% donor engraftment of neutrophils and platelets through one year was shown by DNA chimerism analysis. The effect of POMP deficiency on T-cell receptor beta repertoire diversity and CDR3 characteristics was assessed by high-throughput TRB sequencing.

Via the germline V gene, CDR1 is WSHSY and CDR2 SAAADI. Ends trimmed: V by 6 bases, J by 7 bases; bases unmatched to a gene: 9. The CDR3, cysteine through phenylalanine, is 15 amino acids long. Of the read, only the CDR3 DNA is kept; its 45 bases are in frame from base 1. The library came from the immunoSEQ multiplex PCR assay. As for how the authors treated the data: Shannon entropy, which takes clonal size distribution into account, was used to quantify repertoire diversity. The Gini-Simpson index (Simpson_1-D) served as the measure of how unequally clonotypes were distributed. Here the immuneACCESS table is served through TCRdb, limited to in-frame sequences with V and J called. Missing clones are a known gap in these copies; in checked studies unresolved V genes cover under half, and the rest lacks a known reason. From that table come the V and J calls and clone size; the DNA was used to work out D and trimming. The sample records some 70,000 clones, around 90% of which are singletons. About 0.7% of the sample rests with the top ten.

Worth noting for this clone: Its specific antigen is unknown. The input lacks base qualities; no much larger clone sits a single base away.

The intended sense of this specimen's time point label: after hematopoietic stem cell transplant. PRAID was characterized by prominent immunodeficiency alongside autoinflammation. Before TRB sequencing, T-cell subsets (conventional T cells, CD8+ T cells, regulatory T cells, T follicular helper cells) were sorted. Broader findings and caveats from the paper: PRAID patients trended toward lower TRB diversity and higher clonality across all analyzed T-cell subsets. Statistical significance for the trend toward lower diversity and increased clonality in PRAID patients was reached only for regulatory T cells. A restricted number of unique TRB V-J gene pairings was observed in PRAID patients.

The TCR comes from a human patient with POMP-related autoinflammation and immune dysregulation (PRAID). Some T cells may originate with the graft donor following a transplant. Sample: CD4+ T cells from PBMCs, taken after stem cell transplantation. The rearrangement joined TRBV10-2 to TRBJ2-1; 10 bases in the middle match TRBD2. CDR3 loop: CASRRTSGGANEQFF. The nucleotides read TGCGCCAGCAGAAGGACTAGCGGAGGAGCGAATGAGCAGTTCTTC.